This TCR beta chain was retrieved from a study of shared T cell receptors in the human thymus. This clone was counted only a few times. Assay used: immunoSEQ multiplex PCR; TCRdb lists only in-frame clones, some missing. The data hold some 660,000 clones, with more than 70% observed a single time. This same sample was also taken into another study, of human thymus T cells. That paper adds: Donors consisted of healthy Finnish infants (having corrective surgery for congenital heart defects). Corrective cardiac surgery supplied the resected thymus tissue. An apparent bias in V and J gene usage was seen in thymic and blood repertoires. Unrelated individuals had highly overlapping thymic repertoires, as reported in related research.

The material sequenced was thymocytes. The sequence derives from a boy in the first two years of life with a congenital heart defect.

The DNA of the CDR3 is TGTGCCAGTAGTAGCACTAGCGGGGGTGACTCCTACAATGAGCAGTTCTTC. It encodes CASSSTSGGDSYNEQFF. The chain links TRBV19 to TRBJ2-1; 11 bases match TRBD2. CDR1 LNHDA and CDR2 SQIVND come from the germline V gene (reference sequence). J was trimmed by 0 bases and V by 4 bases; bases with no gene match: 5. This CDR3 comprises 17 residues.